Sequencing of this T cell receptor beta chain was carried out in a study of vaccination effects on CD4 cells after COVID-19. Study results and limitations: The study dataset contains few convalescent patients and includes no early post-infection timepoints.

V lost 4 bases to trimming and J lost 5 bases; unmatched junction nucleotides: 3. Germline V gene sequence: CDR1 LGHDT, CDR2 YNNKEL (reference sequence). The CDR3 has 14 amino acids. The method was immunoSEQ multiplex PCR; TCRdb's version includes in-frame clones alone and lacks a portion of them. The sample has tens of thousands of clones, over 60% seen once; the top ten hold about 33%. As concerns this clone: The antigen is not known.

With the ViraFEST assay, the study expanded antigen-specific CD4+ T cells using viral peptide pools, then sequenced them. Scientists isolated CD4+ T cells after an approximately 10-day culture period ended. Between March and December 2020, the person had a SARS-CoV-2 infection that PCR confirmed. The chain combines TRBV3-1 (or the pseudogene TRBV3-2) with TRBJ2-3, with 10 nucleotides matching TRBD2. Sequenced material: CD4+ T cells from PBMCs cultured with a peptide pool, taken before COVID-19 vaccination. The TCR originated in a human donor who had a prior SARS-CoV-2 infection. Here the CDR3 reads CASSPSGGGDTQYF. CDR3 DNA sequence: TGTGCCAGCAGCCCTAGCGGGGGAGGAGATACGCAGTATTTT.